This T cell receptor beta chain was documented in a study of T cell clonotyping in hematopoietic cell transplantation (TCRdb year 2021). Study-wide context: A total of 130 to 150 blood samples were gathered in the study from over 30 consecutive transplant recipients along with their related donors. Recruitment of patients ran from September 2015 to early 2017, and follow-up continued until late 2020 or until death. Findings and caveats that apply to the study as a whole: Overlap with donor repertoires was found for only a small fraction of recipient repertoires, with over 95% found to appear de novo at the given depth. After transplant, TCR diversity in recipients dropped, and pathologically expanded clonotypes increased progressively from day 30 to day 180. The sample size was limited, and because cells were not sorted, the contributions of CD4 and CD8 repertoires could not be separated. Broader posttransplant TCR repertoire diversity was predicted by donor and pretransplant recipient Inverse Simpson Index values.

With the immunoSEQ assay, which is a bias-controlled multiplex PCR relying on V- and J-specific primers, TCR beta CDR3 regions were amplified from genomic DNA. A proprietary barcode and Illumina adapter sequences were added to the CDR3 amplicons in a second PCR step. An Illumina MiSeq instrument was used for sequencing of the CDR3 libraries. In the authors' own workflow: Export and quality control were handled in immunoSEQ Analyzer 3.0, while downstream analyses relied on R Bioconductor and Immunarch. Only productive rearrangements in the normalized downsampled data set went into calculating the repertoire metrics. In the normalized cohort, clonotypes with more than 5 templates were defined as pathologically expanded. The Inverse Simpson Index was used to measure repertoire diversity. To capture all clonotypes, the CMV-specificity analyses were run on the non-normalized data set. TCRdb provides this immuneACCESS table in a form limited to in-frame rearrangements. Some clones are lacking; in checked studies, under half of them reflect an unresolved V gene, and why the rest are absent is not known. V and J calls plus clone size are reproduced from that table; the DNA served to infer D and trimming. The sample has about 27,000 clones on record, under 97% of them singletons. Of the sample, approximately 1.5% is held by the ten largest clones.

Blood samples for TCR beta sequencing were given by related transplant donors. Using Nuclei Lysis Solution, genomic DNA was extracted from unfractionated peripheral blood mononuclear cells that were either fresh or cryopreserved. Note on this clone: Its antigen remains unidentified. The record has no base qualities; no much larger clone is one base away.

The CDR3 has 13 amino acids, counting the end cysteine and phenylalanine. The retained sequence is limited to the CDR3, 39 bases, with the frame set at the first base. The junction shows trimming of 3 bases on V and 8 bases on J, and the gene matches do not reach 6 bases of it. According to the germline V gene (reference sequence), CDR1 reads MNHEY and CDR2 reads SMNVEV. The sequence is built from TRBV27 and TRBJ1-1; TRBD1 lines up with 7 middle nucleotides. Sequenced: peripheral blood mononuclear cells. The receptor was isolated from a man aged 50 to 60 in good health. Some clones in this sample may be carry-over from other donors' samples. The DNA is as follows: TGTGCCAGCAGTTTCGGAGGGGGCCTGGAAGCTTTCTTT. Translation gives CASSFGGGLEAFF.